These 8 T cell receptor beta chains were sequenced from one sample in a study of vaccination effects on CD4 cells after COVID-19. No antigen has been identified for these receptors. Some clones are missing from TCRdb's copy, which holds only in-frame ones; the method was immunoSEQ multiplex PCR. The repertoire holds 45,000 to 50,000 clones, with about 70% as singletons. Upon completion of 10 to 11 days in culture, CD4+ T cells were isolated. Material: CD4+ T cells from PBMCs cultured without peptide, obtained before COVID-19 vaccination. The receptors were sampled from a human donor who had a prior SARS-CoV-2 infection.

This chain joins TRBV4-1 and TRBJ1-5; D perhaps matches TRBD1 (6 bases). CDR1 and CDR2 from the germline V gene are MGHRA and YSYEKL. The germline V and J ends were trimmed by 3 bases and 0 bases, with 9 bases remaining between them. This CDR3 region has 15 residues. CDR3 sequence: CASSHNRVSNQPQHF. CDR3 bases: TGCGCCAGCAGCCATAACAGGGTTAGCAATCAGCCCCAGCATTTT.

In DNA form, the CDR3 reads TGTGCCAGCAGCTTAAGGTCAGGGAGTACAGATACGCAGTATTTT. Translation: CASSLRSGSTDTQYF. The rearrangement uses TRBV7-3 and TRBJ2-3; D is perhaps TRBD1 or TRBD2 (5 bases each). With 1 base removed from V and 3 bases from J, the gap between germline ends came to 11 bases. CDR3 length: 15 residues. The germline V gene has CDR1 SGHTA and CDR2 FQGTGA.

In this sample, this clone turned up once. CDR3 coding DNA: TGTGCCAGCAGGAGGGGTATTGGCAGTCAGCCCCAGCATTTT. Translating it yields CASRRGIGSQPQHF. V gene TRBV2 combines with J gene TRBJ1-5; TRBD1 might be the D (5 bases). Trimming removed 6 bases from V and 6 bases from J, with 15 bases in between. CDR3 size: 14 residues. Germline lookup yields CDR1 SNHLY and CDR2 FYNNEI.

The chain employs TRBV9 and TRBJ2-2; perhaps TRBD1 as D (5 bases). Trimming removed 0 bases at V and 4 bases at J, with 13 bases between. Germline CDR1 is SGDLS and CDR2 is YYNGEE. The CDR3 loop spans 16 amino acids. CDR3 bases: TGTGCCAGCAGCGTAGCCGACAGAAGCCGCACCGGGGAGCTGTTTTTT. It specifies CASSVADRSRTGELFF.

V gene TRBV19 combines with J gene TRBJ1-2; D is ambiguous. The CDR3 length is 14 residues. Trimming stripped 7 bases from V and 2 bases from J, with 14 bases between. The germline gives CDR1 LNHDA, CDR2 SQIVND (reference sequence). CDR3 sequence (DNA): TGTGCCAGTATTTCGCTTGGCGGCAACTATGGCTACACCTTC. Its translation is CASISLGGNYGYTF.

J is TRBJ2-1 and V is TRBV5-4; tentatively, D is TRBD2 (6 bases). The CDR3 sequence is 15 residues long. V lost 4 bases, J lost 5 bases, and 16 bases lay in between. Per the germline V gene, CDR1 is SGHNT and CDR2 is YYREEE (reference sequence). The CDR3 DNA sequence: TGTGCCAGCAGCCGGGGGAGGTTAGCGGACAATGAGCAGTTCTTC. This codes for CASSRGRLADNEQFF.

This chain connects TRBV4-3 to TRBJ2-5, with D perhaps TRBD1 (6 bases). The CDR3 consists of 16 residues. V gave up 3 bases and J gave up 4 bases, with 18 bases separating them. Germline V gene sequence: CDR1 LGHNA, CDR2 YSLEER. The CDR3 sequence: CASSHDTGLGGETQYF. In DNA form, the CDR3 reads TGCGCCAGCAGCCACGACACAGGGCTGGGCGGAGAGACCCAGTACTTC.

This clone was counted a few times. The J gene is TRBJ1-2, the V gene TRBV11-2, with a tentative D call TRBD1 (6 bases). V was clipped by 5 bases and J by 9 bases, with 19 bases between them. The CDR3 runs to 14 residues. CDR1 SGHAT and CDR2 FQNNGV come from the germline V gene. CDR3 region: CASSAVGTGSRYTF. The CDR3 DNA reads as TGTGCCAGCAGCGCCGTCGGTACAGGGAGTCGCTACACCTTC.